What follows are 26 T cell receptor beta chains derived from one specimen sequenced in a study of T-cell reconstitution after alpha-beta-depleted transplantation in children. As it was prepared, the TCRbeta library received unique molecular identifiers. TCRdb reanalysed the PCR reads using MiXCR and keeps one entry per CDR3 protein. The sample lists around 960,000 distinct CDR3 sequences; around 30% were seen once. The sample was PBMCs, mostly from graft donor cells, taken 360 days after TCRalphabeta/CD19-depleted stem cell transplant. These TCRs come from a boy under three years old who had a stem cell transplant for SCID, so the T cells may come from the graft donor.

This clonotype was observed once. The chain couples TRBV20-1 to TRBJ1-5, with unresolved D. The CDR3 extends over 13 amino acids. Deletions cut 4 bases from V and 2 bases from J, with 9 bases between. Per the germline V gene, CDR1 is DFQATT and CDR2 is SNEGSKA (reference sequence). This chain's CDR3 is CSANRGRNQPQHF. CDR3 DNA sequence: TGCAGTGCTAACAGAGGACGCAATCAGCCCCAGCATTTT.

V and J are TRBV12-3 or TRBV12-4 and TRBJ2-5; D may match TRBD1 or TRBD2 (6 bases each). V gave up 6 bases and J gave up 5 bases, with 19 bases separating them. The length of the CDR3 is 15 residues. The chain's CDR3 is CASRIFGGGKETQYF. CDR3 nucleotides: TGTGCCAGCAGGATATTTGGAGGGGGGAAGGAGACCCAGTACTTC.

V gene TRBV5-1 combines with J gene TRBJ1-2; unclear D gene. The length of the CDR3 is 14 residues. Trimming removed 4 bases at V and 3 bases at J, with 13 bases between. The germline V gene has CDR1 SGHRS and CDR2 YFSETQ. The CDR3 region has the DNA TGCGCCAGCAGCCCTTCGGACGGATACTATGGCTACACCTTC. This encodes CASSPSDGYYGYTF.

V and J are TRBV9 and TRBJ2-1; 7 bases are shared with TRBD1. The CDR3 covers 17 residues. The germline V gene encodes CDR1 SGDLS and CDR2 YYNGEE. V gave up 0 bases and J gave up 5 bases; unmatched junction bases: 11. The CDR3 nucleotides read TGTGCCAGCAGCGTAGACCCGGGACAGAGAATCAACAATGAGCAGTTCTTC. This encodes CASSVDPGQRINNEQFF.

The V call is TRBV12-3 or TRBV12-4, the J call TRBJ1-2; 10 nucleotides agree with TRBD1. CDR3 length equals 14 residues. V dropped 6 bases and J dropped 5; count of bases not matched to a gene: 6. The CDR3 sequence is CASRRQGAGYGYTF. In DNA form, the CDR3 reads TGTGCCAGCAGGAGACAGGGGGCGGGGTATGGCTACACCTTC.

The CDR3 bases are TGCGCCAGCAGCTTGGAGGCGGGAAACACCGGGGAGCTGTTTTTT. Residues: CASSLEAGNTGELFF. The V gene is TRBV5-1, the J gene TRBJ2-2; TRBD2 is a possible D gene (6 bases). There are 15 residues in the CDR3. The germline gives CDR1 SGHRS, CDR2 YFSETQ. Trimming removed 0 bases from V and 2 bases from J, with 8 bases in between.

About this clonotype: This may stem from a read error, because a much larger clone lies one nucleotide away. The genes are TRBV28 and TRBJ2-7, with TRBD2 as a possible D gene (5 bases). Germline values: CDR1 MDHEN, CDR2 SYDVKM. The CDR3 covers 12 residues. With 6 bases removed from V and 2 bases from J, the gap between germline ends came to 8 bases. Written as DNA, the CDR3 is TGTGCCAGCAGGTACGGGACCTACGAGCAGTACTTC. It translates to CASRYGTYEQYF.

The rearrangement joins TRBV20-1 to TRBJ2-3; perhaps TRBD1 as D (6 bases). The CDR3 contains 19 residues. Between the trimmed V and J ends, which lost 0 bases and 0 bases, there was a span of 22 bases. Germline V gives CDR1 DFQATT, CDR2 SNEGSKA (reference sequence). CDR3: CSAREGANGARASTDTQYF. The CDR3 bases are TGCAGTGCTAGAGAGGGGGCAAACGGGGCTCGGGCTAGCACAGATACGCAGTATTTT.

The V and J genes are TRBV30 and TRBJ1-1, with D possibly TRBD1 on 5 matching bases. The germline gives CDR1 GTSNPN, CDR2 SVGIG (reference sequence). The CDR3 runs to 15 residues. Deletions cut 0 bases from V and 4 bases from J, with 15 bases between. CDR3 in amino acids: CAWSVPPLQGTEAFF. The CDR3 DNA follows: TGTGCCTGGAGTGTACCTCCTCTTCAGGGCACTGAAGCTTTCTTT.

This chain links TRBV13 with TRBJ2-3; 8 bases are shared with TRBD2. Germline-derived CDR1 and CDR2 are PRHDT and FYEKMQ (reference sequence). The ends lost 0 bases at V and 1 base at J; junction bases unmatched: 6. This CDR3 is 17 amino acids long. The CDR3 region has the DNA TGTGCCAGCAGCTTAGGGGTCGGACTAGCTGGCACAGATACGCAGTATTTT. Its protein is CASSLGVGLAGTDTQYF.

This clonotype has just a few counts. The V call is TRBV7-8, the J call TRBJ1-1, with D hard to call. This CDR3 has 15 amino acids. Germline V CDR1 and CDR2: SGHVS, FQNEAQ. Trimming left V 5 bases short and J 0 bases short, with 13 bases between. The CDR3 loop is CASSHPRVMNTEAFF. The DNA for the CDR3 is TGTGCCAGCAGCCATCCCCGCGTTATGAACACTGAAGCTTTCTTT.

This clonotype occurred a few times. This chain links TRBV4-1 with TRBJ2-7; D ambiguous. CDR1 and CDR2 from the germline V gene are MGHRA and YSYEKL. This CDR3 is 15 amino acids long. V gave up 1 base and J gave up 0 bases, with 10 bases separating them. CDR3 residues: CASSQADGYSYEQYF. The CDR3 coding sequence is TGCGCCAGCAGCCAAGCGGACGGTTACTCCTACGAGCAGTACTTC.

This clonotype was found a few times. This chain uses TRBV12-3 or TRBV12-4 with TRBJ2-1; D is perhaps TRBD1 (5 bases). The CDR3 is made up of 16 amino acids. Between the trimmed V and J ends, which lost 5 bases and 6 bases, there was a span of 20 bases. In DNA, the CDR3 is TGTGCCAGCAGTAACATTCGACAGAGTCGGATCAATGAGCAGTTCTTC. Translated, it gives CASSNIRQSRINEQFF.

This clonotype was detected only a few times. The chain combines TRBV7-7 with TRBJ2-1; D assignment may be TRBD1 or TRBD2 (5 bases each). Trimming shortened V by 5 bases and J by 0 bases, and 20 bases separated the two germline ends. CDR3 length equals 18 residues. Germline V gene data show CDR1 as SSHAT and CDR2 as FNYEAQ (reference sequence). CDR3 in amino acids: CASSHGGMGLSSYNEQFF. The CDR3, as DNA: TGTGCCAGCAGCCATGGGGGAATGGGCCTAAGCTCCTACAATGAGCAGTTCTTC.

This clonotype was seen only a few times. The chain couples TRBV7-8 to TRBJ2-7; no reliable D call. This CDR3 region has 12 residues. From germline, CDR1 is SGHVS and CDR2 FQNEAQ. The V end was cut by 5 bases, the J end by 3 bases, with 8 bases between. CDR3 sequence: CASSPFHYEQYF. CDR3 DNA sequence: TGTGCCAGCAGCCCCTTTCACTACGAGCAGTACTTC.

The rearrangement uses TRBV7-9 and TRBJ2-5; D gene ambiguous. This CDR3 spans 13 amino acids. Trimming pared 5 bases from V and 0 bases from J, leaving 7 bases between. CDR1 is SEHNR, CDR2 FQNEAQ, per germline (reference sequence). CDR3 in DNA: TGTGCCAGCAGCGACGGGTACCAAGAGACCCAGTACTTC. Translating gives CASSDGYQETQYF.

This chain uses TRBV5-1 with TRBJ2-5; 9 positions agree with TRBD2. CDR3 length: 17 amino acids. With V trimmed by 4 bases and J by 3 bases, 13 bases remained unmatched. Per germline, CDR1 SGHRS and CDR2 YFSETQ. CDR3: CASSPQGVLAGEETQYF. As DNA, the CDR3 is TGCGCCAGCAGCCCCCAAGGGGTGTTAGCGGGGGAAGAGACCCAGTACTTC.

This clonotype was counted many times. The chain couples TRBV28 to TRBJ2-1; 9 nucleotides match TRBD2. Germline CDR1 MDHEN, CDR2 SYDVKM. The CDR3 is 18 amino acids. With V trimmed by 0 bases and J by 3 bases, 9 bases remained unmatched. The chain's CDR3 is CASSLWRGGVPIYNEQFF. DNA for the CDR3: TGTGCCAGCAGTTTATGGCGCGGGGGGGTCCCCATCTACAATGAGCAGTTCTTC.

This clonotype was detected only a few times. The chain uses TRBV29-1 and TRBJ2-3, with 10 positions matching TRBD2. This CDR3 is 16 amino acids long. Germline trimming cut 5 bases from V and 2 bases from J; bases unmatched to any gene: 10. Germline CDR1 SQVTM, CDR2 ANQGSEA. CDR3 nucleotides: TGCAGCGTTTCCGATAGCGGGGGGACTTCCACAGATACGCAGTATTTT. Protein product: CSVSDSGGTSTDTQYF.

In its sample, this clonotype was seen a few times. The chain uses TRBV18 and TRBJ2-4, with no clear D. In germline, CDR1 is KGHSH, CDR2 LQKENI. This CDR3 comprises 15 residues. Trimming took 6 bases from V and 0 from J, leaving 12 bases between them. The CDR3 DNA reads TGTGCCAGCTCTCCTGGCCTACTAGCCAAAAACATTCAGTACTTC. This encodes CASSPGLLAKNIQYF.

CDR3 region: CSADSRGSWGDTQYF. The CDR3 DNA sequence: TGCAGCGCTGATTCCCGGGGGTCCTGGGGAGATACGCAGTATTTT. This chain connects TRBV29-1 to TRBJ2-3, with D possibly being TRBD2 (6 bases). Germline CDR1 is SQVTM and CDR2 is ANQGSEA. V was trimmed by 7 bases and J by 5 bases, leaving 22 bases between them. The CDR3 is 15 amino acids.

The CDR3 DNA sequence: TGTGCCAGCAGTTACCCTCATAGGACTAGCGGTAACGGGGAGCTGTTTTTT. Protein product: CASSYPHRTSGNGELFF. The chain recombines TRBV6-2 or TRBV6-3 with TRBJ2-2; 10 bases match TRBD2. The trim removed 2 bases at V and 7 bases at J, leaving 10 bases unmatched. The CDR3 spans 17 residues. Looked up from germline, CDR1 is MNHEY and CDR2 is SVGEGT.

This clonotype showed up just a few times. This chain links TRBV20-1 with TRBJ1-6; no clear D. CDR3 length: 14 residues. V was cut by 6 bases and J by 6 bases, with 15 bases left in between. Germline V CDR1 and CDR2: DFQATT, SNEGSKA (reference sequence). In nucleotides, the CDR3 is TGCAGTGCCCCTACTCGGGTCCCTAATTCACCCCTCCACTTT. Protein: CSAPTRVPNSPLHF.

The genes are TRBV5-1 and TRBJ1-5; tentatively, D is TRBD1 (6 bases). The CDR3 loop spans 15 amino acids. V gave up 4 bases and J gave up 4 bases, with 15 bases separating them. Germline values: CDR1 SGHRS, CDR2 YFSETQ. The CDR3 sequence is CASSPDIGGNQPQHF. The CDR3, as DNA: TGCGCCAGCAGCCCCGATATAGGGGGAAATCAGCCCCAGCATTTT.

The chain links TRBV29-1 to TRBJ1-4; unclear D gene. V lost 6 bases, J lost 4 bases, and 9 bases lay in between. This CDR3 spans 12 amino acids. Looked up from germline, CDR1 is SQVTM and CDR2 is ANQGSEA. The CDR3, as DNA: TGCAGCGTGCGAGAGTTTAATGAAAAACTGTTTTTT. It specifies CSVREFNEKLFF. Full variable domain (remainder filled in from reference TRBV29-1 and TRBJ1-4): SAVISQKPSRDICQRGTSLTIQCQVDSQVTMMFWYRQQPGQSLTLIATANQGSEATYESGFVIDKFPISRPNLTFSTLTVSNMSPEDSSIYLCSVREFNEKLFFGSGTQLSVL.

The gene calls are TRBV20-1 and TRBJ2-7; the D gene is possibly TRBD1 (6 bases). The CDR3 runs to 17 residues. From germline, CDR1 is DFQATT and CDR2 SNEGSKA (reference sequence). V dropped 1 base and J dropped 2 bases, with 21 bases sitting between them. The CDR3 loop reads CSARGPTNRVGPYEQYF. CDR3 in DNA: TGCAGTGCTAGAGGTCCGACGAACAGGGTGGGGCCCTACGAGCAGTACTTC.